Listed below are T cell receptor beta chains from one sample, sequenced in a study of T cells in Graves' hyperthyroidism and ophthalmopathy. Via MiXCR, TCRdb re-called the multiplex PCR reads, giving one row per CDR3 protein. The sample lists hundreds of thousands of distinct CDR3 sequences, roughly 15% seen once, with around 13% in the top ten. The sequenced sample was blood. The receptors were sampled from a woman in her 50s with Graves' ophthalmopathy. Both conserved end residues are part of each CDR3. A D gene is named only where the DNA matches it firmly. Rows may omit the clone size; those that give it use once, few, many or a size class.

v_call	d_call	clone_size	j_call	cdr3_aa	cdr3_nt
TRBV7-6	.	few	TRBJ1-4	CASSSRPLEKLFF	TGTGCCAGCAGCTCCCGGCCTCTTGAAAAACTGTTTTTT
TRBV20-1	.	many	TRBJ2-7	CSANPGWSSYEQYF	TGCAGTGCCAACCCCGGCTGGTCCTCCTACGAGCAGTACTTC
TRBV9	.	.	TRBJ2-3	CASSAASDAQYF	TGTGCCAGCAGCGCGGCCTCAGATGCGCAGTATTTT
TRBV28	.	many	TRBJ2-3	CASSAGLAITDTQYF	TGTGCCAGCAGCGCGGGACTTGCAATCACAGATACGCAGTATTTT
TRBV7-8	.	many	TRBJ2-2	CASTQGTSKSGELFF	TGTGCCAGTACGCAGGGGACTTCGAAGTCCGGGGAGCTGTTTTTT
TRBV11-2	.	many	TRBJ2-7	CASSPEVSGHEQYF	TGTGCCAGCAGCCCCGAGGTATCAGGTCACGAGCAGTACTTC
TRBV28	TRBD1	.	TRBJ1-4	CASSQLGQGGASREKLFF	TGTGCCAGCAGCCAGTTAGGACAGGGAGGGGCCAGTCGCGAAAAACTGTTTTTT
TRBV6-1	TRBD1	many	TRBJ1-1	CASSTGTGGKNTEAFF	TGTGCCAGCAGCACCGGGACAGGGGGCAAGAACACTGAAGCTTTCTTT
TRBV6-9	TRBD1	.	TRBJ1-4	CASSYIGQGSEKLFF	TGTGCCAGCAGTTACATAGGACAGGGAAGCGAAAAACTGTTTTTT
TRBV27	.	.	TRBJ1-5	CASSLRGFNQPQHF	TGTGCCAGCAGTTTACGGGGGTTTAATCAGCCCCAGCATTTT
TRBV12-3/TRBV12-4	TRBD1	many	TRBJ1-2	CASSFRTGFGYTF	TGTGCCAGCAGTTTTAGGACAGGGTTCGGCTACACCTTC
TRBV15	.	.	TRBJ1-5	CATSRDGGNQPQHF	TGTGCCACCAGCAGAGACGGGGGCAATCAGCCCCAGCATTTT
TRBV25-1	TRBD1	.	TRBJ1-4	CASSDQGQGAFEKLFF	TGTGCCAGCAGTGACCAAGGACAGGGGGCTTTTGAAAAACTGTTTTTT
TRBV4-1	.	many	TRBJ1-2	CASSLSKRTDYGYTF	TGCGCCAGCAGCCTCTCGAAACGGACGGACTATGGCTACACCTTC
TRBV29-1	TRBD2	few	TRBJ2-7	CSVTGTSGSPSSYEQYF	TGCAGCGTGACCGGGACTAGCGGGAGCCCGAGCTCCTACGAGCAGTACTTC
TRBV28	TRBD2	many	TRBJ2-7	CASSRRPGTSGGWQTYEQYF	TGTGCCAGCAGCCGACGGCCCGGGACTAGCGGGGGTTGGCAGACCTACGAGCAGTACTTC
TRBV30	.	.	TRBJ2-3	CAWAAGSAWADTQYF	TGTGCCTGGGCTGCAGGGTCCGCGTGGGCAGATACGCAGTATTTT
TRBV27	TRBD2	many	TRBJ2-1	CASSLRTSGSSYNEQFF	TGTGCCAGCAGTTTGCGTACTAGCGGGAGTTCCTACAATGAGCAGTTCTTC
TRBV3-1	TRBD2	.	TRBJ2-1	CASSQFSPPGLAGDTYNEQFF	TGTGCCAGCAGCCAGTTTTCCCCACCGGGACTAGCGGGGGATACCTACAATGAGCAGTTCTTC
TRBV7-9	TRBD2	.	TRBJ2-1	CASSFPGLAGGSYNEQFF	TGTGCCAGTAGTTTCCCGGGACTAGCGGGAGGCTCCTACAATGAGCAGTTCTTC
TRBV28	.	many	TRBJ2-1	CASSKPRQGPYEQFF	TGTGCCAGCAGTAAGCCGCGGCAGGGGCCTTATGAGCAGTTCTTC
TRBV12-3/TRBV12-4	.	many	TRBJ1-1	CASSPEGQRNTEAFF	TGTGCCAGCAGTCCCGAAGGACAGCGCAACACTGAAGCTTTCTTT
TRBV5-8	.	many	TRBJ1-5	CASSLNSRGQPQHF	TGTGCCAGCAGCTTGAACTCGCGGGGTCAGCCCCAGCATTTT
TRBV29-1	TRBD2	.	TRBJ2-7	CSVAGRASVEQYF	TGCAGCGTTGCAGGGAGGGCGAGTGTTGAGCAGTACTTC
TRBV7-9	.	few	TRBJ2-3	CASSKYRDSYTDTQYF	TGTGCCAGCAGTAAATACCGGGACTCATACACAGATACGCAGTATTTT
TRBV20-1	.	many	TRBJ2-1	CSARTGTFANEQFF	TGCAGTGCTAGAACCGGGACCTTCGCCAATGAGCAGTTCTTC
TRBV13	.	many	TRBJ2-7	CASSLPGFEQYF	TGTGCCAGCAGCTTACCGGGGTTCGAGCAGTACTTC
TRBV10-3	TRBD1	.	TRBJ1-5	CAISESGGADQPQHF	TGTGCCATCAGTGAGTCAGGGGGCGCCGATCAGCCCCAGCATTTT
TRBV29-1	.	many	TRBJ2-7	CSVEKAEVSYEQYF	TGCAGCGTTGAAAAGGCAGAAGTCTCCTACGAGCAGTACTTC
TRBV6-1	.	few	TRBJ1-2	CASSRGASYGYTF	TGTGCCAGCAGTAGGGGGGCTTCCTATGGCTACACCTTC
TRBV28	.	.	TRBJ1-6	CASSITRGDRTNSPLHF	TGTGCCAGCAGTATTACCCGGGGGGATCGAACGAATTCACCCCTCCACTTT
TRBV28	TRBD1	.	TRBJ1-3	CASSSPGTGDGNTIYF	TGTGCCAGCAGCTCACCCGGGACAGGGGATGGAAACACCATATATTTT
TRBV9	.	.	TRBJ1-3	CASSSSKSGNTIYF	TGTGCCAGCAGCTCTAGCAAGTCTGGAAACACCATATATTTT
TRBV27	.	.	TRBJ2-7	CASSLSVRAYEQYF	TGTGCCAGCAGTTTATCGGTCAGGGCCTACGAGCAGTACTTC
TRBV20-1	TRBD2	many	TRBJ2-3	CSARDWASGNTDTQYF	TGCAGTGCTAGAGATTGGGCTAGCGGGAACACAGATACGCAGTATTTT
TRBV19	.	few	TRBJ2-7	CASIGQPDYEQYF	TGTGCCAGTATTGGGCAGCCGGACTACGAGCAGTACTTC
TRBV18	TRBD1	many	TRBJ2-5	CASSPGTAQETQYF	TGTGCCAGCTCACCGGGGACAGCTCAAGAGACCCAGTACTTC
TRBV3-1	TRBD1	many	TRBJ2-5	CASSPRQGHQETQYF	TGTGCCAGCAGCCCAAGACAGGGACACCAAGAGACCCAGTACTTC
TRBV19	TRBD1	.	TRBJ2-7	CASSTRPGQGNEQYF	TGTGCCAGTAGTACCCGACCGGGACAGGGTAACGAGCAGTACTTC
TRBV5-1	.	many	TRBJ1-2	CASRQERDGYTF	TGCGCCAGCAGACAGGAACGGGATGGCTACACCTTC
TRBV4-1	.	.	TRBJ2-3	CASSQVAQGVDTQYF	TGCGCCAGCAGCCAAGTTGCACAGGGAGTGGATACGCAGTATTTT
TRBV5-1	TRBD1	many	TRBJ2-5	CASSLGQGIETQYF	TGCGCCAGCAGCTTGGGACAGGGGATAGAGACCCAGTACTTC
TRBV7-8	TRBD1	.	TRBJ1-2	CASSFLRDRVDYGYTF	TGTGCCAGCAGCTTCCTACGGGACAGGGTTGACTATGGCTACACCTTC
TRBV2	TRBD2	few	TRBJ2-3	CASRLAGGPDTQYF	TGTGCCAGCAGACTAGCGGGAGGGCCCGATACGCAGTATTTT
TRBV10-3	.	few	TRBJ1-2	CAISANYGYTF	TGTGCCATCAGTGCGAACTATGGCTACACCTTC
TRBV4-2	TRBD2	few	TRBJ2-1	CASSLAGTSGRAEYEQFF	TGTGCCAGCAGTCTTGCCGGGACTAGCGGGAGGGCCGAATATGAGCAGTTCTTC
TRBV9	TRBD1	few	TRBJ1-1	CASSGTGVSSAEAFF	TGTGCCAGCAGCGGGACAGGGGTCTCATCGGCTGAAGCTTTCTTT
TRBV2	.	many	TRBJ1-2	CASSEGWEGVMRYGYTF	TGTGCCAGCAGTGAAGGGTGGGAAGGGGTAATGAGGTATGGCTACACCTTC
TRBV24-1	TRBD2	many	TRBJ2-5	CATSDTAGAQETQYF	TGTGCCACCAGTGATACAGCGGGAGCTCAGGAGACCCAGTACTTC
TRBV10-3	.	.	TRBJ1-2	CAISESGGNGYTF	TGTGCCATCAGTGAGTCAGGAGGGAATGGCTACACCTTC
TRBV5-1	.	few	TRBJ2-1	CASRLAGRNEQFF	TGCGCCAGCAGGCTGGCGGGTAGGAATGAGCAGTTCTTC